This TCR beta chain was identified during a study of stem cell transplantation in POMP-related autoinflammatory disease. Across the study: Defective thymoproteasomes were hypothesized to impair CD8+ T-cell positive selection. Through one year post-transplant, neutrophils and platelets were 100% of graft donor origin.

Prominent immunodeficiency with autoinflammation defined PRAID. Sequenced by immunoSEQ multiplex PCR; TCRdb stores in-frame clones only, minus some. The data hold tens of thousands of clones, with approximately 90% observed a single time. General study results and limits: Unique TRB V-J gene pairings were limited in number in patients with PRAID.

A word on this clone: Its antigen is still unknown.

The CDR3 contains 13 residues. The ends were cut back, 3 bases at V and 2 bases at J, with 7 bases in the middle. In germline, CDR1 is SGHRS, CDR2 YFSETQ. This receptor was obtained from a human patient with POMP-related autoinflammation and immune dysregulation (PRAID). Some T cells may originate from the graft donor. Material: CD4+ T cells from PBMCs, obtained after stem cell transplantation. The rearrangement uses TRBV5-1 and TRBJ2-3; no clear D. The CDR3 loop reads CASSYDNTDTQYF. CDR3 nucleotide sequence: TGCGCCAGCAGCTACGACAACACAGATACGCAGTATTTT.